This T cell receptor beta chain stems from a study of T cell responses to AZD1222 COVID-19 vaccine. Study outcomes and limitations: Spike-specific TCR breadth and depth both grew after two AZD1222 doses. Epitopes outside B.1.351 and B.1.1.7 mutated regions reportedly drew nearly half of spike TCRs. Repertoire sampling was restricted to post-peak T cell response timepoints. Distributed over spike, vaccine-associated CD4 TCRs predominated at 160-218 and 743-854.

Repertoires were generated with immunoSEQ multiplex PCR, while TCRdb's copy carries only in-frame clones and drops some. The profile shows around 100,000 clones, over 75% of them singletons. CDR3 length: 15 residues. CDR1 is SGHTA and CDR2 is FQGNSA in the germline V gene. The junction had 9 bases not matched to a gene; V was cut back by 5 bases and J by 5 bases. Points on this clone: Its antigen is not known.

This clonotype was obtained from an adult in good health. The chain links TRBV7-2 to TRBJ1-3; 7 positions match TRBD1. The material was peripheral blood, obtained on day 0 of AZD1222 vaccination. The CDR3 spells CASSLRQGRRNTIYF. DNA for the CDR3: TGTGCCAGCAGCCTCCGACAGGGCAGGAGAAACACCATATATTTT. The full variable domain, in which reference TRBV7-2 and TRBJ1-3 provide the parts outside the CDR3, is GAGVSQSPSNKVTEKGKDVELRCDPISGHTALYWYRQSLGQGLEFLIYFQGNSAPDKSGLPSDRFSAERTGGSVSTLTIQRTQQEDSAVYLCASSLRQGRRNTIYFGEGSWLTVV.